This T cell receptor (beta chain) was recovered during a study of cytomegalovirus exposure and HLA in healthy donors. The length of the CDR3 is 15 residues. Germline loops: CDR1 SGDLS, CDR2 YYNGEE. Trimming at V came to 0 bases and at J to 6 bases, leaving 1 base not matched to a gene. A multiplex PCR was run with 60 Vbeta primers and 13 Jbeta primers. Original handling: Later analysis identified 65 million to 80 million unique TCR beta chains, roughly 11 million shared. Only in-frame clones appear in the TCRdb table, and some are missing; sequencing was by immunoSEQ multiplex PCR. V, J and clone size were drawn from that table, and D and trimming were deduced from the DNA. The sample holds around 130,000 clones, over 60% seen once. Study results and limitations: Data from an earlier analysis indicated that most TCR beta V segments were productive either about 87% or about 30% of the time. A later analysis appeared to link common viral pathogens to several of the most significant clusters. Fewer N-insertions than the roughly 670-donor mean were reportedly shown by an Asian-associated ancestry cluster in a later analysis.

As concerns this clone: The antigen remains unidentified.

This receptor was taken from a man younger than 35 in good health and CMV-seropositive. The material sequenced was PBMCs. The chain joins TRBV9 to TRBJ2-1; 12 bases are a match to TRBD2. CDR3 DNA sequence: TGTGCCAGCAGCGTAGCTAGCGGGAGGGCCAATGAGCAGTTCTTC. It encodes CASSVASGRANEQFF.